A selection of T cell receptor beta chains follows, all from one sample in a study of T cells after yellow fever vaccination. TCRdb re-called the 5' RACE reads through MiXCR, storing one row per CDR3 protein. The table records 250,000 to 400,000 distinct CDR3 sequences, roughly 4.3% of them present only once. The specimen was PBMCs, collected 5 days after the yellow fever booster vaccination. These receptors all come from a man aged 18-30 years who received the YFV17D yellow fever vaccine. Each CDR3 is given with its conserved first and last residue. A D gene is named only where the DNA matches it firmly. Size is omitted from some rows. Given values are once, few, many or a class for expanded clones.

j_call clone_size v_call d_call cdr3_aa cdr3_nt
TRBJ2-7 many TRBV4-2 - CASSRFGGYEQYF TGTGCCAGCAGCAGATTCGGGGGCTACGAGCAGTACTTC
TRBJ2-1 few TRBV7-3 - CASSLTGTGRYNEQFF TGTGCCAGCAGCTTAACGGGGACGGGGAGGTACAATGAGCAGTTCTTC
TRBJ1-4 many TRBV5-6 - CASSMRGGGVEKLFF TGTGCCAGCAGCATGAGGGGAGGTGGAGTTGAAAAACTGTTTTTT
TRBJ1-2 few TRBV19 - CASSKWSDGDYGYTF TGTGCCAGTAGTAAGTGGTCGGACGGCGACTATGGCTACACCTTC
TRBJ2-3 many TRBV4-3 TRBD2 CASSQDRAGDLTDTQYF TGCGCCAGCAGCCAAGATAGGGCGGGAGACCTCACAGATACGCAGTATTTT
TRBJ1-5 few TRBV7-8 - CASSLGPRLSVQPQHF TGTGCCAGCAGCTTAGGTCCCCGGCTTTCCGTTCAGCCCCAGCATTTT
TRBJ1-5 few TRBV7-2 - CASSLLIRPQPQHF TGTGCCAGCAGCTTATTAATCAGGCCGCAGCCCCAGCATTTT
TRBJ1-2 few TRBV19 - CASRRFDGYTF TGTGCCAGTAGAAGGTTCGATGGCTACACCTTC
TRBJ1-6 few TRBV6-5 TRBD1 CASSYSQRTGGNSPLHF TGTGCCAGCAGTTACTCGCAACGGACAGGGGGCAACTCACCCCTCCACTTT
TRBJ1-2 - TRBV12-3/TRBV12-4 - CASRGPYGYTF TGTGCCAGCAGGGGGCCCTATGGCTACACCTTC
TRBJ2-1 - TRBV7-6 - CASSLTGRINEQFF TGTGCCAGCAGCTTAACAGGGAGGATCAATGAGCAGTTCTTC
TRBJ1-4 few TRBV7-2 - CASSRQDRTKLFF TGTGCCAGCAGCCGCCAGGACAGAACTAAACTGTTTTTT
TRBJ2-2 - TRBV4-2 - CASSQARGAVNTGELFF TGTGCCAGCAGCCAAGCCCGGGGGGCCGTAAACACCGGGGAGCTGTTTTTT
TRBJ2-2 few TRBV11-2 - CASRYGEKPANTGELFF TGTGCCAGCAGGTATGGAGAAAAACCTGCGAACACCGGGGAGCTGTTTTTT
TRBJ1-1 many TRBV27 - CASSWGDQNTEAFF TGTGCCAGCTCCTGGGGGGACCAGAACACTGAAGCTTTCTTT
TRBJ2-4 - TRBV20-1 - CSARWRKGKNIQYF TGCAGTGCTAGGTGGCGAAAGGGCAAAAACATTCAGTACTTC
TRBJ1-5 - TRBV4-2 - CASGQTELSNQPQHF TGTGCCAGCGGACAGACTGAACTTAGCAATCAGCCCCAGCATTTT
TRBJ1-2 - TRBV12-3/TRBV12-4 - CASRRGVSNYGYTF TGTGCCAGCAGGCGCGGGGTCTCTAACTATGGCTACACCTTC
TRBJ1-2 few TRBV11-2 - CASSLQGASHGYTF TGTGCCAGCAGCTTACAGGGTGCTTCGCATGGCTACACCTTC
TRBJ2-2 many TRBV11-2 TRBD2 CASSLSGGANTGELFF TGTGCCAGCAGCTTAAGCGGGGGAGCGAACACCGGGGAGCTGTTTTTT
TRBJ2-5 - TRBV4-2 - CASTSGGGRTQYF TGTGCCAGCACCTCGGGGGGCGGGCGGACCCAGTACTTC
TRBJ2-3 many TRBV7-9 - CASSPGDFRLTDTQYF TGTGCCAGCAGCCCGGGGGACTTCCGTTTAACAGATACGCAGTATTTT
TRBJ2-3 - TRBV5-4 TRBD2 CASSLGSGGPTDTQYF TGTGCCAGCAGCTTGGGTAGCGGGGGGCCGACCGATACGCAGTATTTT
TRBJ2-5 - TRBV3-1 TRBD1 CASSQGGTGGSETQYF TGTGCCAGCAGCCAAGGGGGGACAGGGGGCTCGGAGACCCAGTACTTC
TRBJ2-5 few TRBV29-1 - CSVVLPGSDETQYF TGCAGCGTTGTATTGCCAGGGAGTGATGAGACCCAGTACTTC
TRBJ2-3 - TRBV13 - CASSSRGNRADTQYF TGTGCCAGCAGCTCAAGGGGGAATCGGGCAGATACGCAGTATTTT
TRBJ2-2 - TRBV5-6 - CASSPEGGYTGELFF TGTGCCAGCAGCCCTGAAGGGGGGTACACCGGGGAGCTGTTTTTT
TRBJ1-3 few TRBV12-3/TRBV12-4 - CASSSSSLPGNTIYF TGTGCCAGCAGTTCCTCTAGCCTCCCTGGAAACACCATATATTTT
TRBJ1-1 - TRBV4-1 - CASSQISLTLNTEAFF TGCGCCAGCAGCCAAATCAGCCTAACTCTCAACACTGAAGCTTTCTTT
TRBJ1-2 few TRBV7-2 - CASSLDSSSYGYTF TGTGCCAGCAGCTTGGACAGCTCTTCCTATGGCTACACCTTC
TRBJ1-1 few TRBV10-3 TRBD1 CAISDRGRETEAFF TGTGCCATCAGTGACAGGGGGCGAGAGACTGAAGCTTTCTTT
TRBJ1-1 many TRBV9 - CASSKDPGQDTEAFF TGTGCCAGCAGCAAAGACCCCGGCCAGGACACTGAAGCTTTCTTT
TRBJ2-5 - TRBV7-9 TRBD1 CASGFAGTGRETQYF TGTGCCAGCGGTTTCGCCGGGACAGGGAGGGAGACCCAGTACTTC
TRBJ1-1 many TRBV20-1 - CSASQEGTGNTEAFF TGCAGTGCTAGTCAGGAGGGAACGGGGAACACTGAAGCTTTCTTT
TRBJ1-1 few TRBV9 TRBD1 CASSPEGSGGQGLEAFF TGTGCCAGCAGTCCAGAGGGATCGGGAGGACAGGGCCTTGAAGCTTTCTTT
TRBJ2-2 - TRBV7-9 TRBD1 CASSLRPIRDRGKTGELFF TGTGCCAGCAGCTTAAGGCCCATCCGGGACAGGGGGAAGACCGGGGAGCTGTTTTTT
TRBJ2-3 - TRBV24-1 - CATSDYDTQYF TGTGCCACCAGTGATTACGATACGCAGTATTTT
TRBJ2-3 - TRBV6-1 - CASSEADRGTDTQYF TGTGCCAGCAGTGAAGCGGACCGTGGCACAGATACGCAGTATTTT
TRBJ2-1 many TRBV12-3/TRBV12-4 - CASSFNEQFF TGTGCCAGCAGCTTCAATGAGCAGTTCTTC
TRBJ1-1 many TRBV20-1 TRBD1 CSARVQQGRTEAFF TGCAGTGCTAGAGTCCAACAGGGGAGGACTGAAGCTTTCTTT
TRBJ1-1 - TRBV7-9 - CASSHGPNTEAFF TGTGCCAGCAGCCACGGACCGAACACTGAAGCTTTCTTT
TRBJ1-1 many TRBV3-1 TRBD1 CASRTRTGGTTEAFF TGTGCCAGCAGAACGCGGACAGGGGGGACCACTGAAGCTTTCTTT
TRBJ1-1 few TRBV7-2 - CASSASGTTNTEAFF TGTGCCAGCAGCGCCTCCGGGACAACGAACACTGAAGCTTTCTTT
TRBJ1-5 few TRBV19 - CASSILRDQPQHF TGTGCCAGTAGTATACTAAGGGATCAGCCCCAGCATTTT
TRBJ1-6 many TRBV5-4 - CASSPAGVGPPLHF TGTGCCAGCAGCCCGGCCGGGGTAGGGCCACCCCTCCACTTT
TRBJ2-1 - TRBV19 TRBD1 CASTLRDRGPNEQFF TGTGCCAGTACCCTCCGGGACAGGGGGCCCAATGAGCAGTTCTTC
TRBJ2-3 many TRBV7-2 - CASSRSYLSTDTQYF TGTGCCAGCAGCCGAAGTTACTTAAGCACAGATACGCAGTATTTT
TRBJ2-1 - TRBV18 TRBD2 CASSLLTSGGFGEQFF TGTGCCAGCTCACTACTGACTAGCGGGGGATTTGGTGAGCAGTTCTTC
TRBJ2-5 many TRBV20-1 - CSAPKGETQYF TGCAGTGCGCCGAAAGGGGAGACCCAGTACTTC
TRBJ2-1 few TRBV2 TRBD2 CASTVAGGNNEQFF TGTGCCAGCACAGTTGCGGGGGGGAACAATGAGCAGTTCTTC
TRBJ2-7 few TRBV4-1 - CASSKTGGDYEQYF TGCGCCAGCAGCAAAACAGGGGGGGACTACGAGCAGTACTTC
TRBJ2-5 few TRBV20-1 TRBD1 CSARDSGTGSKETQYF TGCAGTGCTAGAGACTCCGGGACAGGGAGTAAAGAGACCCAGTACTTC
TRBJ2-3 few TRBV29-1 - CSVEPLKEDTQYF TGCAGCGTTGAGCCACTAAAGGAAGATACGCAGTATTTT
TRBJ1-2 many TRBV2 - CASSEFKGHPYGYTF TGTGCCAGCAGTGAATTTAAGGGACACCCCTATGGCTACACCTTC
TRBJ2-5 - TRBV5-1 TRBD1 CASSANGQGRETQYF TGCGCCAGCAGCGCGAACGGACAGGGTAGGGAGACCCAGTACTTC